Following are 11 T cell receptor beta chains from one sample sequenced in a study of CD8+CD57+ T cells in acquired aplastic anemia. Profiles of TCR beta VDJ and CDR3 were generated from a genomic DNA template. TCRdb reprocessed the reads with MiXCR, giving one entry per CDR3 protein. The data show about 150,000 distinct CDR3 sequences, with about 50% seen just once and roughly 12% held by the top ten. Before being chosen for sequencing, patients had shown CD8+CD57+ cell expansion by flow cytometry. Sequences were obtained from sorted CD4+, CD8+, or CD8+CD57+ T cells (not recorded which) from PBMCs. Receptors originate from a human donor with aplastic anemia.

The rearrangement joins TRBV5-5 to TRBJ2-7, with a possible D match to TRBD2 (7 bases). The CDR3 is made up of 14 amino acids. Germline values: CDR1 SGHKS, CDR2 YYEKEE (reference sequence). V was pared by 4 bases and J by 2 bases, with 13 bases between. The CDR3 DNA follows: TGTGCCAGCAGCGGGGAGGGGGTCACCTACGAGCAGTACTTC. Translating it yields CASSGEGVTYEQYF.

This clonotype was observed many times. This chain connects TRBV9 to TRBJ1-1; no definite D call. V shed 3 bases and J shed 0 bases, with 3 bases lying between them. Germline CDR1 and CDR2: SGDLS and YYNGEE. The CDR3 is 12 amino acids. CDR3 residues: CASSGMNTEAFF. CDR3 coding DNA: TGTGCCAGCAGCGGTATGAACACTGAAGCTTTCTTT.

The chain recombines TRBV11-1 with TRBJ2-7; 9 bases are shared with TRBD2. The CDR3 totals 15 residues. Looked up from germline, CDR1 is SGHAT and CDR2 is FQDESV (reference sequence). With V trimmed by 6 bases and J by 2 bases, 8 bases remained unmatched. The CDR3 nucleotides are TGTGCCAGCAGAGGTAGCGGGGGACCAGCCTACGAGCAGTACTTC. Its translation is CASRGSGGPAYEQYF.

About this clonotype itself: A read error may produce the germline difference seen at one junction end. The J gene is TRBJ1-4, the V gene TRBV15, with a weak D call TRBD1 (5 bases). The CDR3 spans 16 residues. The germline CDR1 and CDR2 sequences are LNHNV and YYDKDF (reference sequence). CDR3 protein: CGTSRTRWQGGEKLFF. CDR3 bases: TGTGGCACCAGCAGAACAAGATGGCAGGGTGGAGAAAAACTGTTTTTT. Based on the CDR3 plus reference TRBV15 and TRBJ1-4, the full variable domain is DAMVIQNPRYQVTQFGKPVTLSCSQTLNHNVMYWYQQKSSQAPKLLFHYYDKDFNNEADTPDNFQSRRPNTSFCFLDIRSPGLGDTAMYLCGTSRTRWQGGEKLFFGSGTQLSVL.

This clonotype was found many times. The V gene is TRBV7-2, the J gene TRBJ1-2; D call uncertain. Germline V gives CDR1 SGHTA, CDR2 FQGNSA. CDR3 length equals 14 residues. The V gene lost 5 bases and the J gene lost 4 bases, with 14 bases spanning the gap. The CDR3 sequence is CASSPTRDLYGYTF. In DNA, the CDR3 is TGTGCCAGCAGCCCGACACGAGATCTCTATGGCTACACCTTC.

This clonotype has ten or more counts. The chain joins TRBV7-9 to TRBJ1-2; D gene uncertain. V was clipped by 1 base and J by 4 bases, with 7 bases between them. The CDR3 has 13 residues. Germline CDR1 SEHNR, CDR2 FQNEAQ (reference sequence). CDR3 sequence (DNA): TGTGCCAGCAGCTTAGGCCAGACCTATGGCTACACCTTC. It specifies CASSLGQTYGYTF.

The chain recombines TRBV15 with TRBJ1-1; D is unresolved. This CDR3 is built from 12 residues. Trimming took off 0 bases at V and 8 bases at J, with 7 bases between the two ends. Looked up from germline, CDR1 is LNHNV and CDR2 is YYDKDF (reference sequence). CDR3 sequence reads: CATSRDYSEAFF. Written as DNA, the CDR3 is TGTGCCACCAGCAGAGACTATTCGGAAGCTTTCTTT.

V and J are TRBV2 and TRBJ2-3, with a weak D call TRBD2 (5 bases). CDR3 length equals 13 residues. Deletions cut 4 bases from V and 4 bases from J, with 9 bases between. Germline V lookup: CDR1 SNHLY, CDR2 FYNNEI. CDR3 bases: TGTGCCAGCAGTGGCCTCGGGGCAGATACGCAGTATTTT. It is translated as CASSGLGADTQYF.

The chain uses TRBV25-1 and TRBJ2-1; D is possibly TRBD1 (6 bases). Germline V gene lookup returns CDR1 MGHDK and CDR2 SYGVNS. The CDR3 runs 16 residues. Trimming pared 3 bases from V and 1 base from J, leaving 13 bases between. The CDR3 DNA is TGTGCCAGCAGTGAGGAGACAGGTCTTTCCTACAATGAGCAGTTCTTC. As protein: CASSEETGLSYNEQFF.

Of note for this clonotype: The conserved phenylalanine or tryptophan normally closing the CDR3 is absent here, so this likely arose from a read error. The genes are TRBV20-1 and TRBJ1-2; no definite D call. Looked up from germline, CDR1 is DFQATT and CDR2 is SNEGSKA (reference sequence). There are 17 residues in the CDR3. CDR3 in amino acids: CSARDSGPTYSNCGYTS. CDR3 nucleotides: TGCAGTGCTAGAGACAGTGGGCCTACCTACTCTAACTGTGGCTACACCTCC.

The sample holds many counts of this clonotype. The chain joins TRBV4-2 to TRBJ2-1; D is unresolved. The ends were cut back, 0 bases at V and 2 bases at J, with 14 bases in the middle. This CDR3 region has 17 residues. Per the germline V gene, CDR1 is LGHNA and CDR2 is YNFKEQ. In nucleotides, the CDR3 is TGTGCCAGCAGCCAAGAGGGCCCGAGTTCGGCCTACAATGAGCAGTTCTTC. Amino acid sequence: CASSQEGPSSAYNEQFF.